The sequence of this T cell receptor beta chain was determined in a study of response to subunit inactivated influenza vaccine. Points from the study as a whole: Authors suggested few new T cells are recruited by each seasonal influenza vaccination.

Note on this clonotype: Antigen specificity is unknown.

CDR1 is MNHEY and CDR2 is SMNVEV in the germline V gene (reference sequence). The CDR3 totals 14 residues. Trimming left V 5 bases short and J 2 bases short, with 11 bases between. From the RT-PCR reads, TCRdb called clonotypes with MiXCR, one entry per CDR3 protein. There are about 190,000 distinct CDR3 sequences in the sample; roughly 14% occur only once, and 20% to 30% lies in the top ten. The sample here was CD8+ T cells sorted from PBMCs, taken less than 6 days after vaccination. This receptor was obtained from a man aged 45 to 65 who received an inactivated influenza vaccine. The chain combines TRBV27 with TRBJ2-3; TRBD1 is a possible D gene (6 bases). DNA of the CDR3: TGTGCCAGCAGTCCGCGGACAGTCACAGATACGCAGTATTTT. Translated, it gives CASSPRTVTDTQYF.